This is a list of T cell receptor beta chains from one sample in a study of shared clonotypes between healthy human individuals. Clones were sequenced by immunoSEQ multiplex PCR, and TCRdb holds only the in-frame ones, with some missing. Seen here are about 1.5 million clones, approximately 97% observed once, and the top ten hold over 1%. The sequenced sample consisted of naive CD4+ T cells sorted from blood. The receptor source for this set is a man in his thirties or forties in good health. CDR3s include the opening cysteine and the closing phenylalanine or tryptophan. A D gene is named only where the DNA matches it firmly. A clone size is listed for some rows: how often the clone was seen (once, few, many), or a class if it is expanded.

>TRBJ1-2|TRBV20-1|NA|NA
CSARVLSGYTF
TGCAGTGCTAGAGTTCTAAGTGGCTACACCTTC
>TRBJ1-1|TRBV19|TRBD1|NA
CASSIDGPGTALEAFF
TGTGCCAGTAGTATAGATGGCCCGGGGACAGCCCTTGAAGCTTTCTTT
>TRBJ1-1|TRBV5-1|TRBD1|NA
CASSLGGQGHTEAFF
TGCGCCAGCAGCTTGGGGGGACAGGGGCACACTGAAGCTTTCTTT
>TRBJ2-2|TRBV9|NA|NA
CASSDTGELFF
TGTGCCAGCAGCGACACCGGGGAGCTGTTTTTT
>TRBJ2-3|TRBV12-5|TRBD2|once
CASGLRGSGNADTQYF
TGTGCTAGTGGTTTGCGCGGGAGTGGCAACGCAGATACGCAGTATTTT
>TRBJ1-1|TRBV7-9|NA|NA
CASSALWGGEPANTEAFF
TGTGCCAGCAGCGCTCTTTGGGGGGGCGAGCCTGCGAACACTGAAGCTTTCTTT
>TRBJ2-7|TRBV6-5|TRBD2|NA
CASSRGSSYEQYF
TGTGCCAGCAGTCGCGGGAGCTCCTACGAGCAGTACTTC
>TRBJ2-7|TRBV7-6|NA|NA
CASSLVVGRSAHEQYF
TGTGCCAGCAGCTTAGTCGTCGGGAGAAGCGCCCACGAGCAGTACTTC
>TRBJ2-1|TRBV4-2|TRBD2|NA
CASSQVLGGLARSYNEQFF
TGTGCCAGCAGCCAAGTTTTAGGTGGACTAGCTCGGTCCTACAATGAGCAGTTCTTC
>TRBJ2-7|TRBV7-2|TRBD1|NA
CASSRRTGRSYEQYF
TGTGCCAGCAGCCGCAGGACAGGGAGGAGCTACGAGCAGTACTTC
>TRBJ2-5|TRBV9|TRBD2|once
CASSPTSGRAGETQYF
TGTGCCAGCAGCCCAACTAGCGGGAGGGCGGGTGAGACCCAGTACTTC
>TRBJ2-7|TRBV28|NA|NA
CASSRSYEQYF
TGTGCCAGCAGTCGATCATACGAGCAGTACTTC
>TRBJ1-2|TRBV20-1|NA|NA
CSATEYGYTF
TGCAGTGCTACAGAGTATGGCTACACCTTC
>TRBJ2-7|TRBV18|TRBD1|NA
CASSPLGRQGYEQYF
TGTGCCAGCTCACCACTCGGTAGACAGGGCTACGAGCAGTACTTC
>TRBJ2-7|TRBV10-1|TRBD1|NA
CASSGQGMIHEQYF
TGCGCCAGCAGCGGACAGGGAATGATCCACGAGCAGTACTTC
>TRBJ1-1|TRBV6-4|NA|NA
CASSETKNTEAFF
TGTGCCAGCAGTGAAACAAAGAACACTGAAGCTTTCTTT
>TRBJ1-1|TRBV6-1|TRBD1|NA
CASSAPGQEGFVWNTEAFF
TGTGCCAGCAGTGCCCCTGGACAGGAAGGATTCGTTTGGAACACTGAAGCTTTCTTT
>TRBJ1-4|TRBV27|TRBD1|NA
CASSPFPPSTGGNEKLFF
TGTGCCAGCAGTCCCTTCCCACCTTCGACAGGGGGTAATGAAAAACTGTTTTTT
>TRBJ1-1|TRBV28|NA|NA
CASKGSYVNTEAFF
TGTGCCAGCAAGGGCTCCTACGTGAACACTGAAGCTTTCTTT
>TRBJ2-1|TRBV15|NA|NA
CATSRDAGSYNEQFF
TGTGCCACCAGCAGAGATGCGGGTTCCTACAATGAGCAGTTCTTC
>TRBJ2-3|TRBV19|NA|NA
CASSILLEGLHTQYF
TGTGCCAGTAGTATACTCCTGGAGGGTCTACATACGCAGTATTTT
>TRBJ1-2|TRBV25-1|TRBD1|NA
CASSAPGTGTNYGYTF
TGTGCCAGCAGTGCCCCCGGGACAGGGACCAACTATGGCTACACCTTC
>TRBJ2-7|TRBV6-6|TRBD2|NA
CASSSLGGTYEQYF
TGTGCCAGCAGTTCCCTGGGGGGGACCTACGAGCAGTACTTC
>TRBJ2-3|TRBV27|NA|once
CASSRARGRGATDTQYF
TGTGCCAGCAGTAGAGCAAGGGGGCGCGGGGCCACAGATACGCAGTATTTT
>TRBJ2-3|TRBV11-3|TRBD2|NA
CASSLGAGEADTQYF
TGTGCCAGCAGCTTAGGGGCGGGAGAGGCGGATACGCAGTATTTT
>TRBJ2-4|TRBV15|TRBD2|NA
CATSRRSGREKNIQYF
TGTGCCACCAGCAGAAGGAGCGGGAGGGAGAAAAACATTCAGTACTTC
>TRBJ2-7|TRBV7-9|TRBD2|NA
CASSSLAGRGNEQYF
TGTGCCAGCAGCTCCCTAGCGGGGAGGGGAAACGAGCAGTACTTC
>TRBJ2-7|TRBV2|TRBD2|NA
CASSGRGGEGNYEQYF
TGTGCCAGCAGTGGGAGGGGAGGGGAGGGAAACTACGAGCAGTACTTC
>TRBJ2-7|TRBV19|TRBD1|NA
CASSIDTGGRYEQYF
TGTGCCAGTAGTATAGATACAGGGGGTCGCTACGAGCAGTACTTC
>TRBJ2-1|TRBV5-1|NA|NA
CASSVRLGSYNEQFF
TGCGCCAGCAGCGTAAGACTAGGCTCCTACAATGAGCAGTTCTTC